This T cell receptor beta chain appears in the sequencing data of a study of T cell changes during pregnancy in multiple sclerosis. V lost 6 bases, J lost 11 bases, and 13 bases lay in between. CDR3 size: 11 residues. CDR1 is MNHNS and CDR2 is SASEGT in the germline V gene. Clones were read by immunoSEQ multiplex PCR, and TCRdb kept only the in-frame ones, dropping some. This sample has some 110,000 clones, with 80% to 95% found just once. The chain recombines TRBV6-1 with TRBJ1-1, with D perhaps matching TRBD1 (5 bases). The sequence derives from a female donor with multiple sclerosis, enrolled in a pregnancy study. The source was peripheral blood, collected in the third trimester of pregnancy. CDR3 sequence: CASRRDSAAFF. CDR3 DNA sequence: TGTGCCAGCAGGCGGGACTCCGCGGCTTTCTTT.